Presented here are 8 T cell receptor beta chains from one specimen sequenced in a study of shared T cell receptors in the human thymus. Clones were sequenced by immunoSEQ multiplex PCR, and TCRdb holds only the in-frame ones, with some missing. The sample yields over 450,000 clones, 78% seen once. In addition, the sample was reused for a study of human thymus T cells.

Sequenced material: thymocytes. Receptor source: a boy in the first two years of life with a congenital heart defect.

The CDR3, as DNA: TGTGCCAGCAGTGGGCGACTGGGGGCCTCTGGAAACACCATATATTTT. Its protein is CASSGRLGASGNTIYF. The chain links TRBV25-1 to TRBJ1-3, with D perhaps TRBD1 (6 bases). Germline values: CDR1 MGHDK, CDR2 SYGVNS. The CDR3 loop spans 16 amino acids. Deletions cut 4 bases from V and 0 bases from J, with 13 bases between.

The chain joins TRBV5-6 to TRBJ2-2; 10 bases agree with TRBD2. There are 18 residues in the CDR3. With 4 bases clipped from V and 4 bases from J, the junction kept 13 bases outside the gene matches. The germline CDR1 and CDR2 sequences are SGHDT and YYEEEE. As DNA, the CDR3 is TGTGCCAGCAGCCTTCTAAGGCTAGCGGGAGATTCCACCGGGGAGCTGTTTTTT. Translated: CASSLLRLAGDSTGELFF.

For the CDR3, the DNA is TGCAGCGTTGACGGGACAGGGAGGGGCACTGAAGCTTTCTTT. It encodes CSVDGTGRGTEAFF. The gene calls are TRBV29-1 and TRBJ1-1; 9 positions agree with TRBD1. The CDR3 is 14 residues long. Unmatched junction bases numbered 6, after V lost 3 bases and J lost 4 bases. The germline V gene has CDR1 SQVTM and CDR2 ANQGSEA.

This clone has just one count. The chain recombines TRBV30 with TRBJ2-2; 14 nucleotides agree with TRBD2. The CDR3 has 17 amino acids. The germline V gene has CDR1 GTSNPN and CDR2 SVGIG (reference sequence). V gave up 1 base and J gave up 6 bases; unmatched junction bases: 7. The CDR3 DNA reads TGTGCCTGGAGTGCCGGGACTAGCGGGAGAATCCCCGGGGAGCTGTTTTTT. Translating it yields CAWSAGTSGRIPGELFF.

CDR3 in DNA: TGTGCCAGCAGCTGGCCGGGACTAGCGGGTTACCAAGAGACCCAGTACTTC. Residues: CASSWPGLAGYQETQYF. The chain employs TRBV5-6 and TRBJ2-5; 12 bases line up with TRBD2. Germline V lookup: CDR1 SGHDT, CDR2 YYEEEE. V lost 3 bases and J lost 0; bases outside the gene matches: 6. The CDR3 consists of 17 residues.

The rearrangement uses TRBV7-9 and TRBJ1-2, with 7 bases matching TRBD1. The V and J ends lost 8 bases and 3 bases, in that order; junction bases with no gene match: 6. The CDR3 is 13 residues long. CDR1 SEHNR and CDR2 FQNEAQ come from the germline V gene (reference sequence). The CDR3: CASRGGTDYGYTF. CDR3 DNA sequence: TGTGCCAGCCGTGGGGGGACAGACTATGGCTACACCTTC.

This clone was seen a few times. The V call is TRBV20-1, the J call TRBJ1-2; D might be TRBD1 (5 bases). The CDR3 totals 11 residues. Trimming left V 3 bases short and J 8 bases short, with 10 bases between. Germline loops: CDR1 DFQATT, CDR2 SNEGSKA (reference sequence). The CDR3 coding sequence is TGCAGTGCTAGTGGGGGGGGAGGCTACACCTTC. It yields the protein CSASGGGGYTF.

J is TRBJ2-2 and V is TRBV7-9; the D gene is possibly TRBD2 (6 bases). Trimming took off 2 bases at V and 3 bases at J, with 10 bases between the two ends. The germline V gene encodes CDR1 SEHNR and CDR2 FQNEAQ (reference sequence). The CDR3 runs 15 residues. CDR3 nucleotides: TGTGCCAGCAGCTTACTGGTAGCGGACACCGGGGAGCTGTTTTTT. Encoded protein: CASSLLVADTGELFF.